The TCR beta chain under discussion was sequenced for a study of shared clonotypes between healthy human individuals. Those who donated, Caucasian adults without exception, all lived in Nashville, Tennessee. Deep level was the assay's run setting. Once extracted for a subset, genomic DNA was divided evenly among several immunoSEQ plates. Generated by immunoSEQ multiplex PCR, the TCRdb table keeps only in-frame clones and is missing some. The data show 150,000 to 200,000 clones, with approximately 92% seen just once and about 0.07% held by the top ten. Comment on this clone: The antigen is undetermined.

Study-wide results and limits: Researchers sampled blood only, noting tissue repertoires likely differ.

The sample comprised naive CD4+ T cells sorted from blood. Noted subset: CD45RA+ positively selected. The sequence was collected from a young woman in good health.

CDR3 DNA sequence: TGTGCCAGCAGCACCAACCCGACTAGCAAGAGGGTAGATACGCAGTATTTT. Translation: CASSTNPTSKRVDTQYF. The chain uses TRBV5-6 and TRBJ2-3, with 7 bases lining up with TRBD2. CDR1 SGHDT and CDR2 YYEEEE come from the germline V gene. V trimming: 4 bases; J trimming: 5 bases; junction bases outside the gene matches: 16. This CDR3 region has 17 residues. The full variable domain, its missing parts supplied by reference TRBV5-6 and TRBJ2-3, is DAGVTQSPTHLIKTRGQQVTLRCSPKSGHDTVSWYQQALGQGPQFIFQYYEEEERQRGNFPDRFSGHQFPNYSSELNVNALLLGDSALYLCASSTNPTSKRVDTQYFGPGTRLTVL.